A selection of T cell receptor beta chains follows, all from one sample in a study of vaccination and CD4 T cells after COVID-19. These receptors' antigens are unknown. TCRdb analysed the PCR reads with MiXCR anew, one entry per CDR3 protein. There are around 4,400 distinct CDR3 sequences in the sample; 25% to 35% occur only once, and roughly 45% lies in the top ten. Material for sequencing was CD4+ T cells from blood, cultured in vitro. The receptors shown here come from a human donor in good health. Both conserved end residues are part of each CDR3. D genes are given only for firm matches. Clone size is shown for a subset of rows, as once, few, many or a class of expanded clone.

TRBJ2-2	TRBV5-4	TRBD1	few	CASRKGTGRNTGELFF	TGTGCCAGCAGAAAGGGGACAGGGAGGAACACCGGGGAGCTGTTTTTT
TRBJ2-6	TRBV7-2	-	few	CASSSQVFSGANVLTF	TGTGCCAGCAGCTCACAGGTTTTCTCTGGGGCCAACGTCCTGACTTTC
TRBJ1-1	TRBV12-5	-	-	CASGLHGDTEAFF	TGTGCTAGTGGTTTGCACGGGGACACTGAAGCTTTCTTT
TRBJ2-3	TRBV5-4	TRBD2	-	CASSAGTSRSTDTQYF	TGTGCCAGCAGCGCTGGGACTAGCCGAAGTACAGATACGCAGTATTTT
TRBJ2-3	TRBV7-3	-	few	CASSPRGGGAYEDTQYF	TGTGCCAGCAGCCCTCGAGGGGGGGGGGCCTATGAAGATACGCAGTATTTT
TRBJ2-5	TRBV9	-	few	CASSPTSYQETQYF	TGTGCCAGCAGCCCTACTAGCTACCAAGAGACCCAGTACTTC
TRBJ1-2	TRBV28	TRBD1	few	CASSAYRGHRHGYTF	TGTGCCAGCAGTGCCTACAGGGGGCATCGTCATGGCTACACCTTC
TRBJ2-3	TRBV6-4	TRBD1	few	CASRRGTGPTDTQYF	TGTGCCAGCAGGAGGGGGACAGGGCCGACAGATACGCAGTATTTT
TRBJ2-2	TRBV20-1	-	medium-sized	CSASSGANTGELFF	TGCAGTGCTAGTTCCGGGGCGAACACCGGGGAGCTGTTTTTT
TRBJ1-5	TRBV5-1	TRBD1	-	CASSFGQGEQPQHF	TGCGCCAGCAGCTTCGGACAGGGAGAACAGCCCCAGCATTTT
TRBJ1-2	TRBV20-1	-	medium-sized	CSARDPGDTNGYTF	TGCAGTGCTAGAGATCCAGGGGACACGAATGGCTACACCTTC
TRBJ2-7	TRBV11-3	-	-	CASSSPTGSEQYF	TGTGCCAGCAGCTCCCCGACAGGATCCGAGCAGTACTTC
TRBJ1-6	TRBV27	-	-	CASSFGQGGYNSPLHF	TGTGCCAGCAGTTTCGGGCAGGGAGGATATAATTCACCCCTCCACTTT
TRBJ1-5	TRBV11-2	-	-	CASSLAFGSNQLQHF	TGTGCCAGCAGCTTAGCCTTTGGGAGCAATCAGCTCCAGCATTTT
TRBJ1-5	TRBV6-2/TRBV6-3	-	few	CASSYGGYYSNQPQHF	TGTGCCAGCAGTTACGGGGGGTACTATAGCAATCAGCCCCAGCATTTT
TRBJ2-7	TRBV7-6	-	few	CASSLGNIGDEQYF	TGTGCCAGCAGCTTAGGGAATATTGGGGACGAGCAGTACTTC
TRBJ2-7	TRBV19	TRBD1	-	CASNRWEGPGTTGGNEQYF	TGTGCCAGCAATCGATGGGAGGGACCAGGTACGACAGGGGGGAACGAGCAGTACTTC
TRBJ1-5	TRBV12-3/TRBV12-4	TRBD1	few	CASTPTGFNQPQHF	TGTGCCAGCACCCCGACAGGGTTCAATCAGCCCCAGCATTTT
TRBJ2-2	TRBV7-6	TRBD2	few	CASRLAGGNGELFF	TGTGCCAGCAGACTAGCGGGAGGCAACGGGGAGCTGTTTTTT
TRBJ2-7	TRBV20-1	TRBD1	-	CSRGQGPYEQYF	TGCAGCCGGGGACAGGGGCCGTACGAGCAGTACTTC
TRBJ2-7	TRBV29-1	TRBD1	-	CSGWADRGYSYEQYF	TGCAGCGGCTGGGCGGACAGGGGGTATTCCTACGAGCAGTACTTC
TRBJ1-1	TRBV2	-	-	CASSPTGTPGAEAFF	TGTGCCAGCAGTCCAACCGGGACACCCGGAGCTGAAGCTTTCTTT
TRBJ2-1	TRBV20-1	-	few	CSARLGRGYNEQFF	TGCAGTGCCAGATTAGGCCGGGGGTACAATGAGCAGTTCTTC
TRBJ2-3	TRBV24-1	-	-	CATSDLGGSTDTQYF	TGTGCCACCAGTGATTTGGGGGGAAGCACAGATACGCAGTATTTT
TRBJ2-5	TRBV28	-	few	CASGTTSETQYF	TGTGCCAGCGGCACTACCTCAGAGACCCAGTACTTC
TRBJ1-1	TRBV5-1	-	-	CASSNRMNTEAFF	TGCGCCAGCAGCAATCGCATGAACACTGAAGCTTTCTTT
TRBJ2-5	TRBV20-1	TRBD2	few	CSTYSGANQETQYF	TGCAGTACTTATAGCGGGGCGAACCAAGAGACCCAGTACTTC
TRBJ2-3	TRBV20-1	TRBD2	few	CSARDSRLAGVGGDTQYF	TGCAGTGCTAGAGATTCCCGCCTAGCGGGGGTCGGGGGAGATACGCAGTATTTT
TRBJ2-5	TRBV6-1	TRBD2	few	CASSGWTSGTLKETQYF	TGTGCCAGCAGTGGTTGGACTAGCGGGACCCTAAAAGAGACCCAGTACTTC
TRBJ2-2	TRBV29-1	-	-	CSVVGTSNTGELFF	TGCAGCGTTGTCGGGACGTCGAACACCGGGGAGCTGTTTTTT